The source of this T cell receptor (beta chain) is a study of shared clonotypes between healthy human individuals. Study-wide points: Generation probabilities were higher for clonotypes shared across all four sorted-subset donors than for unshared ones. Naive CD4 clonotypes overlapped across a handful of donors at about 5.3%. Few donors restricted represented genetic and exposure-history diversity.

Method: immunoSEQ multiplex PCR; TCRdb's copy keeps in-frame clones and lacks some. The sample holds 2 million to 2.5 million clones; approximately 95% are singletons and the top ten take over 0.1%. Per the germline V gene, CDR1 is KGHSH and CDR2 is LQKENI. There are 16 residues in the CDR3. V trimming: 0 bases; J trimming: 4 bases; junction bases outside the gene matches: 5. Comments on this clone: Its antigen is not known.

The chain has TRBV18 and TRBJ1-2; TRBD1 agrees at 10 bases. The sample was naive CD4+ T cells sorted from blood. The subset here: CD45RA+ positively selected. The source is a man in his late teens or twenties in good health. The CDR3 region has the DNA TGTGCCAGCTCACCACCCGTGACAGGGGGCACCTATGGCTACACCTTC. It is translated as CASSPPVTGGTYGYTF. The whole variable domain, filled in from reference TRBV18 and TRBJ1-2, reads NAGVMQNPRHLVRRRGQEARLRCSPMKGHSHVYWYRQLPEEGLKFMVYLQKENIIDESGMPKERFSAEFPKEGPSILRIQQVVRGDSAAYFCASSPPVTGGTYGYTFGSGTRLTVV.